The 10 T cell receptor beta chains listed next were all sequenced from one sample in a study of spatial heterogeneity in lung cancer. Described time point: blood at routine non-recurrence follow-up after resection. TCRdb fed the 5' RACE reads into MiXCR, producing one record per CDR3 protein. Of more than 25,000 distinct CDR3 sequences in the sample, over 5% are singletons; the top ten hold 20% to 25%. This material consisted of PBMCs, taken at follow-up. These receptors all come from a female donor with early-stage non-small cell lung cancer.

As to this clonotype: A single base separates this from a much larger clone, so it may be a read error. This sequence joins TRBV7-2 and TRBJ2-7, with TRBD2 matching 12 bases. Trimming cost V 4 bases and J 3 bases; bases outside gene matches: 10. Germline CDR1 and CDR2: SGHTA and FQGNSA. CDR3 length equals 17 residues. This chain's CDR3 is CASSSPPTSGRGYEQYF. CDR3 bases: TGTGCCAGCAGCTCACCCCCGACTAGCGGGAGAGGCTACGAGCAGTACTTC.

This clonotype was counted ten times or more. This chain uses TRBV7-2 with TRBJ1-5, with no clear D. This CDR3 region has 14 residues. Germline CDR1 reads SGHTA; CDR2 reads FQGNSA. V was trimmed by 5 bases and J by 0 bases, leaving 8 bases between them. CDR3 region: CASSDGYSNQPQHF. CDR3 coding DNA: TGTGCCAGCAGCGACGGTTATAGCAATCAGCCCCAGCATTTT.

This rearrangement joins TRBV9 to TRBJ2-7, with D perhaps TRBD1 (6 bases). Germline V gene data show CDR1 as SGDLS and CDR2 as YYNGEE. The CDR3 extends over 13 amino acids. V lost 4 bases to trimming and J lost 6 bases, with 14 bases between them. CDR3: CASSFGQLTEQYF. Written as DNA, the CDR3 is TGTGCCAGCAGCTTCGGACAGTTGACCGAGCAGTACTTC.

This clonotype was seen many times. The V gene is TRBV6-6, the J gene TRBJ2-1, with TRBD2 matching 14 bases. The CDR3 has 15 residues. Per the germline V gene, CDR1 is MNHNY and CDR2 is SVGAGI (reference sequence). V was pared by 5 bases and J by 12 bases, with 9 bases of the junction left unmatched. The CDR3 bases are TGTGCCAGCAGTCTGACTAGCGGGAGGGCCGCGGTGCAGTTCTTC. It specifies CASSLTSGRAAVQFF.

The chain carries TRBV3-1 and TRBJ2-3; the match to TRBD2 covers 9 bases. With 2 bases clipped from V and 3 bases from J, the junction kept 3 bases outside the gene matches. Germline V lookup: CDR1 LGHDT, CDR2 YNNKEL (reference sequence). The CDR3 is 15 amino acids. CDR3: CASSQTGLATDTQYF. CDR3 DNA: TGTGCCAGCAGCCAAACAGGACTAGCGACAGATACGCAGTATTTT.

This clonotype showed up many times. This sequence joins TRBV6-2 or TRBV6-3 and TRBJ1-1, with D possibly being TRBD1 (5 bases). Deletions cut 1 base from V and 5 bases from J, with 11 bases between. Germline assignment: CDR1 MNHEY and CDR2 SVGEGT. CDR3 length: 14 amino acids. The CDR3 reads CASSYWGEATEAFF. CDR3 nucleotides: TGTGCCAGCAGTTACTGGGGGGAAGCTACTGAAGCTTTCTTT.

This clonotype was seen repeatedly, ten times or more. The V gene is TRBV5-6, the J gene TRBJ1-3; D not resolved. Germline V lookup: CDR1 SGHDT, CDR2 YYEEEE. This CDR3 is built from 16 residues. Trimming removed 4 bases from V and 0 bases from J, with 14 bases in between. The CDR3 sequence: CASSPYSVPSGNTIYF. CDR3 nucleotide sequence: TGTGCCAGCAGCCCATACAGCGTCCCCTCTGGAAACACCATATATTTT.

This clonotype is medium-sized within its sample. CDR3 sequence: CSVLFGVGTDTQYF. The CDR3 region has the DNA TGCAGCGTTCTTTTTGGAGTCGGCACAGATACGCAGTATTTT. This chain links TRBV29-1 with TRBJ2-3; D not certain. Germline V gene data show CDR1 as SQVTM and CDR2 as ANQGSEA. V lost 5 bases to trimming and J lost 1 base, with 13 bases between them. There are 14 residues in the CDR3.

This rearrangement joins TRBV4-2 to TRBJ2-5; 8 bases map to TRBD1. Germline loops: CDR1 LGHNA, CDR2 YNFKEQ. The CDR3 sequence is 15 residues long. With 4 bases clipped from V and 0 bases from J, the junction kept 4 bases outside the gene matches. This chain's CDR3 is CASSPGTGDQETQYF. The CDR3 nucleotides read TGTGCCAGCAGCCCGGGGACAGGAGACCAAGAGACCCAGTACTTC.

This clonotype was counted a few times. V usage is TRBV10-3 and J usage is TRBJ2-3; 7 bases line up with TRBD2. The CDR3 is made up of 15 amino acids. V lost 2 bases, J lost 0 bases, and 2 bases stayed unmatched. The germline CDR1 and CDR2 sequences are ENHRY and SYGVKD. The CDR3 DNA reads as TGTGCCATCAGTGAGGGGACTATTAGCACAGATACGCAGTATTTT. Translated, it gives CAISEGTISTDTQYF.